The text below deals with one T cell receptor (beta chain). Its antigen is undetermined. The data derive from a study of breast tumors, draining lymph nodes, adjacent tissues. Whole-study results and caveats: Tumor T cell lymph node origin was a supported hypothesis, not proven. Tumor repertoires ranked between lymph nodes and nontumor tissue in diversity, with V and J gene preferences.

Using its own MiXCR run on the multiplex PCR reads, TCRdb lists one record per CDR3 protein. The sample has approximately 100,000 distinct CDR3 sequences, less than 25% seen once; the top ten hold roughly 1.2%. Axillary draining lymph nodes of breast cancer patients supplied the node samples. The CDR3 has 13 residues. Trimming took off 8 bases at V and 2 bases at J, with 12 bases between the two ends. Germline V gene data show CDR1 as MDHEN and CDR2 as SYDVKM. Sequencing was done on a sample of axillary lymph node tissue. V is TRBV28 and J is TRBJ1-2; weak D call: TRBD1 (6 bases). This sequence was found in a female donor with breast cancer. Some clones in this sample may be carry-over from other donors' samples. The CDR3 bases are TGTGCCAGCGGCCTCGGACAGAACTATGGCTACACCTTC. Encoded protein: CASGLGQNYGYTF.